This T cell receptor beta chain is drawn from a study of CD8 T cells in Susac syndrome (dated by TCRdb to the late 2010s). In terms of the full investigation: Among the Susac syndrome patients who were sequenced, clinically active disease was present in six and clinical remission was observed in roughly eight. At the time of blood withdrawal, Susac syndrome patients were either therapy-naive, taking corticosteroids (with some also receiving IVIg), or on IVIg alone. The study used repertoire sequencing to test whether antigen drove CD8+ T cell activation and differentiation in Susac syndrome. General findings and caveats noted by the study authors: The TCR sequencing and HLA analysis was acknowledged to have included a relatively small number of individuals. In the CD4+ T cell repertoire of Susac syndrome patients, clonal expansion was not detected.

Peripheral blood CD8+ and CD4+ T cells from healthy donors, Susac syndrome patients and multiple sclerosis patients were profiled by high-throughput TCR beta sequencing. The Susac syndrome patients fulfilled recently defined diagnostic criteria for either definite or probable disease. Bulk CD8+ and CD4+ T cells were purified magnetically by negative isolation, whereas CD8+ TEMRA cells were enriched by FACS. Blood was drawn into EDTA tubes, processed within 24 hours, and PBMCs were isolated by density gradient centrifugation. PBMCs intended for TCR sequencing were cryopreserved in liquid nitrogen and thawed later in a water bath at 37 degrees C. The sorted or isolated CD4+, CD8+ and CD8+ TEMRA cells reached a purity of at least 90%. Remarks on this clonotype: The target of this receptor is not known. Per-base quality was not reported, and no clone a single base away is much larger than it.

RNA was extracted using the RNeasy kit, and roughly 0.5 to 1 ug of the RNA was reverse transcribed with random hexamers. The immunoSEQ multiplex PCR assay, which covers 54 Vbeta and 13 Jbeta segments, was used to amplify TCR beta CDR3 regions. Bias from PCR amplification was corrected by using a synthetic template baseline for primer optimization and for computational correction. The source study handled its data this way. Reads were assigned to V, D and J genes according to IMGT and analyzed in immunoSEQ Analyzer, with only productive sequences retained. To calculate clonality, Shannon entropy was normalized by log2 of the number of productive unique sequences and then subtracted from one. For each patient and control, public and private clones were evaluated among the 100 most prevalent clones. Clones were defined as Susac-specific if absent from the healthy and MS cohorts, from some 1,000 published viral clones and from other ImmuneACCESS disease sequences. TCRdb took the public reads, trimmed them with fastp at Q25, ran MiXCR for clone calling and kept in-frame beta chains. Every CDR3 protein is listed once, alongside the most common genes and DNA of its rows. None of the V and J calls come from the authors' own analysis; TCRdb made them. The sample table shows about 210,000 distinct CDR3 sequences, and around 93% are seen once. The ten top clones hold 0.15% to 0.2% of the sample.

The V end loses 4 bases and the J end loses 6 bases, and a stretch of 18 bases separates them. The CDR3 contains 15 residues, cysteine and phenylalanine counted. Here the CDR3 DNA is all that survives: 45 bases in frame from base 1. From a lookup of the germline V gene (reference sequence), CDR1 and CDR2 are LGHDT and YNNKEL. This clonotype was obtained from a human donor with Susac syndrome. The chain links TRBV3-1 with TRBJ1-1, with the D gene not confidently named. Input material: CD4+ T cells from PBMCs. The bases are TGTGCCAGCAGCCCGAGTCGGGCCCTTCCACCTGAAGCTTTCTTT. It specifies CASSPSRALPPEAFF.